The source of this T cell receptor (beta chain) is a study of T cells in Graves' hyperthyroidism and ophthalmopathy. Overall study results and limits: Peripheral blood also featured most of the thyroid clonotypes expanded above 0.001.

In the case of this clonotype: What it binds is unknown.

The CDR3 length is 18 residues. Trimming cost V 2 bases and J 5 bases, with 19 bases left between them. TCR beta CDR3 regions were amplified from RNA transcripts. A set of HTBI primers served as the primers for a first-round RT-PCR of the TCR CDR3. MiXCR, run by TCRdb on the multiplex PCR reads, gives a single entry per CDR3 protein. The sample carries roughly 98,000 distinct CDR3 sequences, roughly 40% recorded once. The sample taken for sequencing was peripheral blood or thyroid tissue (not recorded which). The sequence was collected from a woman in her twenties or thirties with Graves' hyperthyroidism. The V and J genes are TRBV12-3 or TRBV12-4 and TRBJ1-6; D perhaps matches TRBD1 (6 bases). DNA of the CDR3: TGTGCCAGCAGTTTATTCGCGCTCGGGGGGCCAAATAATTCACCCCTCCACTTT. This encodes CASSLFALGGPNNSPLHF.